The 5 T cell receptor beta chains below come from one sample, sequenced in a study of blood T cell repertoires in COVID-19. Sequencing used immunoSEQ multiplex PCR; TCRdb keeps in-frame clones, though not all of them. The sample lists 100,000 to 150,000 clones, about 81% seen once, with 3.8% in the top ten. The sequenced material came from peripheral blood. Receptors were obtained from a woman between 50 and 59 years old with acute or convalescent COVID-19.

In its sample, this clone was seen once. The chain is built from TRBV10-1 and TRBJ2-5; D is perhaps TRBD1 (5 bases). The germline CDR1 and CDR2 sequences are WNHNN and SYGVQD (reference sequence). V was pared by 0 bases and J by 1 base, with 9 bases between. The CDR3 length is 15 residues. The CDR3 DNA follows: TGCGCCAGCAGTGAGTCGAAGGGGCCCCAAGAGACCCAGTACTTC. This sequence encodes CASSESKGPQETQYF.

The J gene is TRBJ2-2, the V gene TRBV5-4, with 7 nucleotides matching TRBD1. The CDR3 length is 14 residues. In germline, CDR1 is SGHNT, CDR2 YYREEE (reference sequence). Losses at the gene ends were 3 bases for V and 6 bases for J; bases not matched to a gene: 5. In nucleotides, the CDR3 is TGTGCCAGCAGCTCGTACAGGGGAGCCGGGGAGCTGTTTTTT. Its protein product is CASSSYRGAGELFF.

The chain couples TRBV27 to TRBJ2-2; TRBD2 is a possible D gene (5 bases). This CDR3 comprises 14 residues. Trimming pared 9 bases from V and 3 bases from J, leaving 14 bases between. The V gene's germline CDR1 is MNHEY and CDR2 SMNVEV (reference sequence). Written as DNA, the CDR3 is TGTGCCAGTAAATGGTTGAGGGACACCGGGGAGCTGTTTTTT. Translation: CASKWLRDTGELFF.

The gene calls are TRBV30 and TRBJ2-7; perhaps TRBD1 as D (5 bases). CDR3 length equals 14 residues. V lost 2 bases and J lost 2, with 13 bases in between. Per the germline V gene, CDR1 is GTSNPN and CDR2 is SVGIG (reference sequence). CDR3 in DNA: TGTGCCTGGAGTCGGGCAGGGTCAACCTACGAGCAGTACTTC. It is translated as CAWSRAGSTYEQYF.

V usage is TRBV18 and J usage is TRBJ2-1; 12 nucleotides match TRBD2. Germline assignment: CDR1 KGHSH and CDR2 LQKENI. The CDR3 sequence is 15 residues long. Unmatched junction bases numbered 4, after V lost 2 bases and J lost 8 bases. In DNA form, the CDR3 reads TGTGCCAGCTCACCAGGACTAGCGGGATCCTATGAGCAGTTCTTC. It specifies CASSPGLAGSYEQFF. The variable domain in full, completed from reference TRBV18 and TRBJ2-1, reads NAGVMQNPRHLVRRRGQEARLRCSPMKGHSHVYWYRQLPEEGLKFMVYLQKENIIDESGMPKERFSAEFPKEGPSILRIQQVVRGDSAAYFCASSPGLAGSYEQFFGPGTRLTVL.